Below, 26 T cell receptor beta chains from the same sample are listed, as sequenced in a study of blood T cell repertoires in COVID-19. Sequenced by immunoSEQ multiplex PCR; TCRdb stores in-frame clones only, minus some. In the table there are around 100,000 clones, approximately 86% of which are singletons. Sequencing was performed on peripheral blood. The receptor set was obtained from a man older than 75 with acute or convalescent COVID-19.

The chain recombines TRBV27 with TRBJ2-6, with unresolved D. The CDR3 contains 17 residues. Trimming cost V 5 bases and J 2 bases, with 16 bases left between them. Germline CDR1 MNHEY, CDR2 SMNVEV (reference sequence). CDR3 nucleotide sequence: TGTGCCAGCAGTCGGCTGGTAGCTGCTGCTGGGGCCAACGTCCTGACTTTC. It is translated as CASSRLVAAAGANVLTF.

This chain uses TRBV3-1 (or the pseudogene TRBV3-2) with TRBJ2-7; D not certain. Per germline, CDR1 LGHDT and CDR2 YNNKEL (reference sequence). V lost 1 base, J lost 4 bases, and 14 bases lay in between. The CDR3 runs to 15 residues. The CDR3 region is CASSQGLSLVYEQYF. CDR3 bases: TGTGCCAGCAGCCAAGGGCTCTCTCTAGTTTACGAGCAGTACTTC.

V is TRBV6-5 and J is TRBJ2-7; D ambiguous. The CDR3 length is 13 residues. V was shortened by 7 bases and J by 6 bases, with 16 bases between the two germline ends. Germline-derived CDR1 and CDR2 are MNHEY and SVGAGI. CDR3 bases: TGTGCCAGCAAAAGCTCCGGTGCAGGCGAGCAGTACTTC. It encodes CASKSSGAGEQYF.

This chain links TRBV24-1 with TRBJ2-1, with 9 bases matching TRBD2. CDR1 is KGHDR, CDR2 SFDVKD, per germline. The CDR3 has 19 amino acids. V was pared by 3 bases and J by 7 bases, with 18 bases of the junction left unmatched. The CDR3 sequence: CATSDPRWSSGSDGNEQFF. In DNA form, the CDR3 reads TGTGCCACCAGTGATCCGCGGTGGAGTAGCGGGAGTGATGGGAATGAGCAGTTCTTC.

This chain uses TRBV7-9 with TRBJ2-5; 7 bases agree with TRBD2. The germline gives CDR1 SEHNR, CDR2 FQNEAQ (reference sequence). V shed 3 bases, J shed 2 bases, and the junction held 0 bases outside the gene matches. This CDR3 is built from 13 residues. CDR3 coding DNA: TGTGCCAGCAGCTTCGGGGGGCAAGAGACCCAGTACTTC. Its translation: CASSFGGQETQYF.

The gene calls are TRBV28 and TRBJ1-1; D not resolved. Trimming took off 5 bases at V and 0 bases at J, with 10 bases between the two ends. The CDR3 spans 14 residues. From germline, CDR1 is MDHEN and CDR2 SYDVKM. The CDR3 region has the DNA TGTGCCAGCAGTCGCCCCCCAGTGAACACTGAAGCTTTCTTT. The encoded protein is CASSRPPVNTEAFF.

The chain joins TRBV7-9 to TRBJ2-7, with 7 bases identical to TRBD2. The junction had 2 bases not matched to a gene; V was cut back by 1 base and J by 2 bases. In germline, CDR1 is SEHNR, CDR2 FQNEAQ (reference sequence). CDR3 length: 14 residues. The CDR3: CASSLGGGAYEQYF. Here the CDR3 DNA reads TGTGCCAGCAGCTTAGGTGGGGGGGCCTACGAGCAGTACTTC.

The chain links TRBV7-9 to TRBJ1-1, with 7 bases matching TRBD1. Germline CDR1 reads SEHNR; CDR2 reads FQNEAQ (reference sequence). The V and J ends lost 4 bases and 11 bases, in that order; junction bases with no gene match: 13. The CDR3 spans 14 residues. In nucleotides, the CDR3 is TGTGCCAGCAGCTCCCGGACAGGCCGGACCTTCGCTTTCTTT. It encodes CASSSRTGRTFAFF.

This chain uses TRBV6-2 or TRBV6-3 with TRBJ2-7; 7 bases fit TRBD2. Germline V CDR1 and CDR2: MNHEY, SVGEGT. This CDR3 is 15 amino acids long. The V and J ends lost 2 bases and 2 bases, in that order; junction bases with no gene match: 6. The CDR3 here is CASSYGGSGAYEQYF. The CDR3 DNA is TGTGCCAGCAGTTACGGGGGGAGCGGGGCCTACGAGCAGTACTTC.

The rearrangement uses TRBV2 and TRBJ2-3; D perhaps matches TRBD2 (6 bases). This CDR3 has 15 amino acids. Germline loops: CDR1 SNHLY, CDR2 FYNNEI. V lost 8 bases to trimming and J lost 0 bases, with 15 bases between them. The CDR3 loop reads CASARSGPSTDTQYF. CDR3 in DNA: TGTGCCAGCGCCAGAAGCGGGCCTAGCACAGATACGCAGTATTTT.

This chain connects TRBV28 to TRBJ2-1; TRBD2 is a possible D gene (7 bases). V lost 6 bases and J 4 bases, leaving 19 bases between the germline ends. Germline V gene lookup returns CDR1 MDHEN and CDR2 SYDVKM. CDR3 length equals 16 residues. CDR3 sequence reads: CASRSQQGGFYNEQFF. The CDR3 DNA reads TGTGCCAGCAGATCCCAACAGGGAGGGTTTTACAATGAGCAGTTCTTC. The full variable domain, rest sourced from reference TRBV28 and TRBJ2-1, is DVKVTQSSRYLVKRTGEKVFLECVQDMDHENMFWYRQDPGLGLRLIYFSYDVKMKEKGDIPEGYSVSREKKERFSLILESASTNQTSMYLCASRSQQGGFYNEQFFGPGTRLTVL.

This clone was detected once. V gene TRBV7-2 combines with J gene TRBJ2-3, with 8 bases identical to TRBD2. The junction had 6 bases not matched to a gene; V was cut back by 5 bases and J by 2 bases. CDR1 is SGHTA, CDR2 FQGNSA, per germline. The CDR3 covers 15 residues. The CDR3 protein is CASSLIAGNTDTQYF. In DNA, the CDR3 is TGTGCCAGCAGCCTCATAGCGGGAAACACAGATACGCAGTATTTT. Using reference TRBV7-2 and TRBJ2-3 for the parts outside the CDR3, the full variable domain is GAGVSQSPSNKVTEKGKDVELRCDPISGHTALYWYRQSLGQGLEFLIYFQGNSAPDKSGLPSDRFSAERTGGSVSTLTIQRTQQEDSAVYLCASSLIAGNTDTQYFGPGTRLTVL.

This clone appeared a few times. This rearrangement joins TRBV5-4 to TRBJ1-1; 7 bases are a match to TRBD1. The CDR3 spans 14 residues. V lost 3 bases and J lost 4; bases outside the gene matches: 6. Germline V gives CDR1 SGHNT, CDR2 YYREEE (reference sequence). The chain's CDR3 is CASSSPGGSTEAFF. The CDR3, as DNA: TGTGCCAGCAGCTCCCCAGGGGGTAGCACTGAAGCTTTCTTT.

The chain recombines TRBV6-4 with TRBJ2-1; no clear D gene. Deletions cut 0 bases from V and 5 bases from J, with 11 bases between. The germline V gene has CDR1 MRHNA and CDR2 SNTAGT. There are 15 residues in the CDR3. The CDR3 DNA reads TGTGCCAGCAGTGACTCGTCGGGTTTCCACAATGAGCAGTTCTTC. Translating gives CASSDSSGFHNEQFF.

The chain carries TRBV7-3 and TRBJ2-1; 8 bases fit TRBD1. Trimming cost V 5 bases and J 0 bases; bases outside gene matches: 6. Germline V gene data show CDR1 as SGHTA and CDR2 as FQGTGA. The CDR3 is made up of 16 amino acids. CDR3 sequence (DNA): TGTGCCAGCAGCCTCCGGGACAGGCGCTCCTACAATGAGCAGTTCTTC. Protein product: CASSLRDRRSYNEQFF.

In DNA, the CDR3 is TGCGCCAGCAGCTTGGCGGGAACCCCCGATACGCAGTATTTT. This translates into CASSLAGTPDTQYF. The chain employs TRBV5-1 and TRBJ2-3, with D maybe TRBD2 (5 bases). The germline gives CDR1 SGHRS, CDR2 YFSETQ. The CDR3 contains 14 residues. V was trimmed by 0 bases and J by 6 bases, leaving 11 bases between them.

The rearrangement uses TRBV19 and TRBJ1-5; the D is unclear. V was clipped by 4 bases and J by 0 bases, with 10 bases between them. The CDR3 covers 15 residues. Germline V gene lookup returns CDR1 LNHDA and CDR2 SQIVND (reference sequence). DNA for the CDR3: TGTGCCAGTAGTAAAGAACTCTTTAGCAATCAGCCCCAGCATTTT. As protein: CASSKELFSNQPQHF.

This rearrangement joins TRBV6-2 or TRBV6-3 to TRBJ2-7; TRBD1 is a possible D gene (6 bases). In germline, CDR1 is MNHEY, CDR2 SVGEGT. V was shortened by 5 bases and J by 2 bases, with 13 bases between the two germline ends. The CDR3 covers 14 residues. The DNA for the CDR3 is TGTGCCAGCAGTACGGGACACGCCGCCTACGAGCAGTACTTC. This codes for CASSTGHAAYEQYF.

The genes are TRBV19 and TRBJ2-7; 11 nucleotides line up with TRBD2. This CDR3 has 18 amino acids. Germline V CDR1 and CDR2: LNHDA, SQIVND (reference sequence). J gave up 2 bases and V 5 bases, and 14 bases lay outside the gene matches. CDR3 region: CASSSRGGTSGGPYEQYF. The DNA for the CDR3 is TGTGCCAGTAGTTCCCGAGGGGGGACTAGCGGAGGCCCCTACGAGCAGTACTTC.

V usage is TRBV3-1 (or the pseudogene TRBV3-2) and J usage is TRBJ2-5; TRBD2 matches 9 bases. This CDR3 region has 15 residues. After removal of 3 bases from V and 3 bases from J, the junction contained 5 bases not matched to a gene. The V gene's germline CDR1 is LGHDT and CDR2 YNNKEL (reference sequence). This CDR3 reads CASSQQIAGEETQYF. The CDR3 DNA reads as TGTGCCAGCAGCCAGCAGATAGCGGGAGAAGAGACCCAGTACTTC.

The chain joins TRBV19 to TRBJ2-3, with 9 bases matching TRBD1. Germline loops: CDR1 LNHDA, CDR2 SQIVND (reference sequence). The junction had 1 base not matched to a gene; V was cut back by 1 base and J by 2 bases. The CDR3 is made up of 15 amino acids. The CDR3 loop reads CASSIGDRVTDTQYF. As DNA, the CDR3 is TGTGCCAGTAGTATAGGGGACAGGGTCACAGATACGCAGTATTTT.

The chain joins TRBV7-8 to TRBJ2-2; 10 bases are a match to TRBD2. In germline, CDR1 is SGHVS, CDR2 FQNEAQ. This CDR3 spans 19 amino acids. V dropped 5 bases and J dropped 5; count of bases not matched to a gene: 17. The CDR3 protein is CASSEGSRLAGVRTGELFF. CDR3 DNA sequence: TGTGCCAGCAGCGAGGGGAGTAGGCTAGCGGGAGTCAGGACCGGGGAGCTGTTTTTT.

Here the CDR3 reads CASRTGSSGNTIYF. The CDR3 nucleotides are TGTGCCAGCAGAACGGGAAGCTCTGGAAACACCATATATTTT. The gene calls are TRBV28 and TRBJ1-3; D not resolved. The germline gives CDR1 MDHEN, CDR2 SYDVKM. Trimming took 6 bases from V and 0 from J, leaving 9 bases between them. The CDR3 covers 14 residues.

The chain has TRBV29-1 and TRBJ2-7, with D possibly TRBD1 on 6 matching bases. Looked up from germline, CDR1 is SQVTM and CDR2 is ANQGSEA. The CDR3 length is 12 residues. The V end was cut by 4 bases, the J end by 3 bases, with 10 bases between. The CDR3 spells CSVVGRGYEQYF. The CDR3 coding sequence is TGCAGCGTTGTGGGCAGGGGCTACGAGCAGTACTTC.

The V gene is TRBV7-2, the J gene TRBJ2-3; no definite D call. The CDR3 has 15 residues. CDR1 SGHTA and CDR2 FQGNSA come from the germline V gene. V dropped 1 base and J dropped 0 bases, with 8 bases sitting between them. The CDR3 here is CASSLDPLSTDTQYF. In nucleotides, the CDR3 is TGTGCCAGCAGCTTAGATCCCCTGAGCACAGATACGCAGTATTTT. Filled out from reference TRBV7-2 and TRBJ2-3, the complete variable domain reads GAGVSQSPSNKVTEKGKDVELRCDPISGHTALYWYRQSLGQGLEFLIYFQGNSAPDKSGLPSDRFSAERTGGSVSTLTIQRTQQEDSAVYLCASSLDPLSTDTQYFGPGTRLTVL.

The rearrangement joins TRBV7-8 to TRBJ1-2; D unclear. The germline V gene encodes CDR1 SGHVS and CDR2 FQNEAQ. V was cut by 5 bases and J by 8 bases, with 9 bases left in between. The CDR3 runs 11 residues. The CDR3 reads CASSPGEGYTF. CDR3 in DNA: TGTGCCAGCAGCCCCGGAGAGGGCTACACCTTC.